This is a list of T cell receptor beta chains from one sample in a study of cytomegalovirus exposure and HLA in healthy donors. Sequenced by immunoSEQ multiplex PCR; TCRdb stores in-frame clones only, minus some. Of fewer than 70,000 clones in the sample, approximately 70% were seen once. The sample consisted of PBMCs. All receptors come from a male donor in good health and CMV-seropositive. Each CDR3 is given with its conserved first and last residue. A D gene is named only where the DNA matches it firmly. Some rows mark clone size as missing; the rest say once, few, many or name a class of expanded clone.

D: .; size: .; J: TRBJ2-2; V: TRBV5-6; CDR3: CASSLDRSRGGELFF; DNA: TGTGCCAGCAGCCTCGACAGGTCCCGGGGCGGGGAGCTGTTTTTT
D: TRBD2; size: .; J: TRBJ2-3; V: TRBV9; CDR3: CASSPRTSGWATDTQYF; DNA: TGTGCCAGCAGCCCCCGGACTAGCGGATGGGCCACAGATACGCAGTATTTT
D: TRBD2; size: .; J: TRBJ2-3; V: TRBV7-3; CDR3: CASSSRTSGRRNTQYF; DNA: TGTGCCAGCAGCTCCCGGACTAGCGGGAGACGAAATACGCAGTATTTT
D: .; size: once; J: TRBJ2-3; V: TRBV12-5; CDR3: CASAFGQNTDTQYF; DNA: TGTGCTAGTGCCTTCGGACAGAACACAGATACGCAGTATTTT
D: .; size: .; J: TRBJ2-7; V: TRBV4-1; CDR3: CASSDRISGQYF; DNA: TGCGCCAGCAGCGATCGAATTTCCGGGCAGTACTTC
D: TRBD2; size: .; J: TRBJ2-2; V: TRBV5-1; CDR3: CASSVSPSGANTGELFF; DNA: TGCGCCAGCAGCGTATCTCCTAGCGGGGCGAACACCGGGGAGCTGTTTTTT
D: TRBD1; size: .; J: TRBJ1-6; V: TRBV6-5; CDR3: CASSLGQGHSPLHF; DNA: TGTGCCAGCAGCCTGGGACAGGGCCATTCACCCCTCCACTTT
D: TRBD1; size: .; J: TRBJ1-2; V: TRBV5-4; CDR3: CASSVGQGVGAVEQF; DNA: TGTGCCAGCAGCGTCGGACAGGGAGTGGGGGCCGTCGAACAATTC
D: TRBD2; size: few; J: TRBJ2-5; V: TRBV7-3; CDR3: CASSPTSVQETQYF; DNA: TGTGCCAGCAGCCCGACTAGCGTCCAAGAGACCCAGTACTTC
D: TRBD2; size: .; J: TRBJ2-7; V: TRBV6-1; CDR3: CASTSGLAGGYEQYF; DNA: TGTGCCAGCACCTCAGGACTAGCGGGAGGCTACGAGCAGTACTTC
D: .; size: .; J: TRBJ1-5; V: TRBV6-1; CDR3: CASSYSQPQHF; DNA: TGTGCCAGCAGTTATAGTCAGCCCCAGCATTTT
D: TRBD1; size: few; J: TRBJ1-2; V: TRBV30; CDR3: CAWSAGGQDNYGYTF; DNA: TGTGCCTGGAGTGCCGGAGGACAGGACAACTATGGCTACACCTTC
D: .; size: .; J: TRBJ1-6; V: TRBV7-8; CDR3: CASSPRQGSNSPLHF; DNA: TGTGCCAGCAGCCCGCGGCAGGGGTCTAATTCACCCCTCCACTTT
D: .; size: few; J: TRBJ2-3; V: TRBV19; CDR3: CASSIRGMGADTQYF; DNA: TGTGCCAGTAGTATTCGGGGAATGGGGGCGGATACGCAGTATTTT
D: TRBD2; size: .; J: TRBJ2-2; V: TRBV27; CDR3: CASRGGVHTGELFF; DNA: TGTGCCAGCAGGGGAGGGGTACACACCGGGGAGCTGTTTTTT
D: .; size: .; J: TRBJ1-1; V: TRBV9; CDR3: CASSVVAENTEAFF; DNA: TGTGCCAGCAGCGTAGTGGCGGAAAACACTGAAGCTTTCTTT
D: .; size: .; J: TRBJ2-1; V: TRBV14; CDR3: CASSLRQPYNEQFF; DNA: TGTGCCAGCAGCCTAAGACAGCCCTACAATGAGCAGTTCTTC
D: TRBD2; size: .; J: TRBJ2-7; V: TRBV27; CDR3: CASSVPGGATYYHEQYF; DNA: TGTGCCAGCAGCGTCCCCGGGGGGGCGACCTACTACCACGAGCAGTACTTC
D: .; size: .; J: TRBJ2-3; V: TRBV7-2; CDR3: CASSLTGYTDTQYF; DNA: TGTGCCAGCAGCTTAACAGGTTACACAGATACGCAGTATTTT
D: .; size: .; J: TRBJ1-5; V: TRBV27; CDR3: CASIARDQPQHF; DNA: TGTGCCAGCATAGCCAGGGATCAGCCCCAGCATTTT
D: .; size: .; J: TRBJ2-7; V: TRBV29-1; CDR3: CSVANTGYEQYF; DNA: TGCAGCGTTGCCAATACAGGCTACGAGCAGTACTTC
D: TRBD1; size: .; J: TRBJ2-7; V: TRBV5-1; CDR3: CASSLTGAYEQYF; DNA: TGCGCCAGCAGCTTGACAGGGGCTTACGAGCAGTACTTC
D: TRBD1; size: .; J: TRBJ2-7; V: TRBV30; CDR3: CAWTRTGRSYEQYF; DNA: TGTGCCTGGACCCGGACAGGGAGAAGCTACGAGCAGTACTTC
D: TRBD1; size: once; J: TRBJ1-2; V: TRBV4-1; CDR3: CASSTRGFTYGYTF; DNA: TGCGCCAGCAGCACCAGGGGGTTTACCTATGGCTACACCTTC
D: TRBD2; size: .; J: TRBJ2-7; V: TRBV30; CDR3: CAWNVLSGKSYEQYF; DNA: TGTGCCTGGAACGTTCTTAGCGGGAAGTCCTACGAGCAGTACTTC
D: TRBD1; size: .; J: TRBJ1-1; V: TRBV2; CDR3: CASLPGTGGNTEAFF; DNA: TGTGCCAGCCTTCCCGGGACAGGAGGGAACACTGAAGCTTTCTTT
D: TRBD2; size: few; J: TRBJ2-1; V: TRBV7-3; CDR3: CASSLRGTSGKEEQFF; DNA: TGTGCCAGCAGCTTAAGGGGGACTAGCGGGAAGGAGGAGCAGTTCTTC
D: TRBD1; size: .; J: TRBJ1-2; V: TRBV7-9; CDR3: CASSPGQVSHGGYTF; DNA: TGTGCCAGCAGCCCAGGACAGGTGAGCCACGGTGGCTACACCTTC
D: TRBD1; size: .; J: TRBJ1-1; V: TRBV5-5; CDR3: CASSPDRANTEAFF; DNA: TGCGCCAGCAGTCCGGACAGGGCGAACACTGAAGCTTTCTTT
D: TRBD2; size: .; J: TRBJ2-3; V: TRBV12-5; CDR3: CASALSTSGRADTQYF; DNA: TGTGCTAGTGCCCTCTCTACTAGCGGGAGGGCAGATACGCAGTATTTT
D: TRBD2; size: .; J: TRBJ2-3; V: TRBV25-1; CDR3: CASSDRLAGGLGTDTQYF; DNA: TGTGCCAGCAGTGACCGACTAGCGGGAGGGCTGGGCACAGATACGCAGTATTTT
D: TRBD1; size: .; J: TRBJ1-1; V: TRBV29-1; CDR3: CSVRDREGLNTEAFF; DNA: TGCAGCGTTAGGGACAGGGAAGGTCTGAACACTGAAGCTTTCTTT
D: .; size: few; J: TRBJ2-1; V: TRBV11-2; CDR3: CASSLEMGSSYNEQFF; DNA: TGTGCCAGCAGCTTAGAGATGGGGAGCTCCTACAATGAGCAGTTCTTC